The 20 T cell receptor beta chains given below trace back to one sample, sequenced in a study of brain T cells in children with intractable seizures. The protocol was immunoSEQ multiplex PCR, while the TCRdb copy is restricted to in-frame clones and leaves out a portion. The data contain about 1,500 clones, about four fifths of them singletons. Only cases whose brain tissue showed the highest T cell transcript signatures were sequenced. Specimen: resected brain tissue, collected at surgery. The receptors derive from a boy younger than 18 with focal cortical dysplasia and intractable seizures.

Turning to this clone: A much larger clone sits a single nucleotide away, making a read error possible. In the same sample, other DNA sequences code for this CDR3. The chain couples TRBV19 to TRBJ2-7; D not certain. CDR3 size: 14 residues. Germline assignment: CDR1 LNHDA and CDR2 SQIVND (reference sequence). This chain's CDR3 is CASSLGWAAGEQYF. The CDR3, as DNA: TGTGCCAGTAGCCTGGGTTGGGCGGCTGGCGAGCAATACTTC. The full variable domain, in which reference TRBV19 and TRBJ2-7 provide the parts outside the CDR3, is DGGITQSPKYLFRKEGQNVTLSCEQNLNHDAMYWYRQDPGQGLRLIYYSQIVNDFQKGDIAEGYSVSREKKESFPLTVTSAQKNPTAFYLCASSLGWAAGEQYFGPGTRLTVT.

In DNA form, the CDR3 reads TGTGCCAGCAGTGACGGGACAGGGGGCACAGATACGCAGTATTTT. Protein: CASSDGTGGTDTQYF. The chain links TRBV6-4 to TRBJ2-3; 10 bases are shared with TRBD1. CDR1 is MRHNA and CDR2 is SNTAGT in the germline V gene. The CDR3 is 15 residues long. V lost 2 bases, J lost 1 base, and 0 bases stayed unmatched.

The rearrangement uses TRBV6-5 and TRBJ2-4; 8 positions agree with TRBD2. The CDR3 sequence is 15 residues long. CDR1 MNHEY and CDR2 SVGAGI come from the germline V gene. The V gene end was trimmed by 2 bases and the J gene end by 6 bases; junction bases not matched to a gene: 6. Here the CDR3 reads CASSYRSGGINIQYF. The CDR3 bases are TGTGCCAGCAGTTACCGGAGCGGGGGAATAAACATTCAGTACTTC.

The chain employs TRBV6-1 and TRBJ1-6; the D is unclear. The germline V gene has CDR1 MNHNS and CDR2 SASEGT. This CDR3 has 12 amino acids. V was shortened by 0 bases and J by 9 bases, with 3 bases between the two germline ends. The CDR3 DNA follows: TGTGCCAGCAGTGAAGCGGGTTCACCCCTCCACTTT. Amino acid sequence: CASSEAGSPLHF.

The genes are TRBV21-1 and TRBJ2-3; the D segment call TRBD1 is taken from the table without a DNA check. TRBV21-1 is reported as a pseudogene. This CDR3 has 21 residues. DNA for the CDR3: TGTGCCAGCAGCAAAAGGGGCGTTAGGACGCAGCGGGACAGGGCCCCAGATACGCAGTATTTT. This gives the protein CASSKRGVRTQRDRAPDTQYF.

The J gene is TRBJ2-1, the V gene TRBV7-3, with D perhaps TRBD1 or TRBD2 (5 bases each). The V gene lost 5 bases and the J gene lost 9 bases, with 11 bases spanning the gap. Germline V lookup: CDR1 SGHTA, CDR2 FQGTGA. This CDR3 has 12 residues. Written as DNA, the CDR3 is TGTGCCAGCAGCCCAATTGGGGGTGAGCAGTTCTTC. It yields the protein CASSPIGGEQFF.

The genes are TRBV14 and TRBJ2-2, with D possibly TRBD2 on 5 matching bases. CDR1 is SGHDN, CDR2 FVKESK, per germline. Trimming left V 1 base short and J 1 base short, with 10 bases between. This CDR3 has 16 residues. The CDR3 protein is CASSQGLGLNTGELFF. Written as DNA, the CDR3 is TGTGCCAGCAGCCAAGGCCTTGGACTGAACACCGGGGAGCTGTTTTTT.

The rearrangement uses TRBV30 and TRBJ2-3; 11 positions agree with TRBD1. The junction had 23 bases not matched to a gene; V was cut back by 5 bases and J by 4 bases. Germline CDR1 GTSNPN, CDR2 SVGIG (reference sequence). The CDR3 sequence is 20 residues long. CDR3 sequence reads: CAWLTPDRGLLPSLADTQYF. The CDR3 DNA follows: TGTGCCTGGCTGACTCCGGACAGGGGGCTCCTACCCTCCCTCGCAGATACGCAGTATTTT.

V is TRBV2 and J is TRBJ1-2, with D unclear. Germline V lookup: CDR1 SNHLY, CDR2 FYNNEI. The ends were cut back, 6 bases at V and 0 bases at J, with 14 bases in the middle. This CDR3 contains 15 residues. CDR3 in DNA: TGTGCCAGCAGGGAGAAAGGCTACGCTAACTATGGCTACACCTTC. Translated: CASREKGYANYGYTF. Together with reference TRBV2 and TRBJ1-2, the CDR3 gives the full variable domain: EPEVTQTPSHQVTQMGQEVILRCVPISNHLYFYWYRQILGQKVEFLVSFYNNEISEKSEIFDDQFSVERPDGSNFTLKIRSTKLEDSAMYFCASREKGYANYGYTFGSGTRLTVV.

This chain links TRBV10-3 with TRBJ1-6; D is ambiguous. Trimming removed 3 bases from V and 8 bases from J, with 14 bases in between. This CDR3 has 15 residues. Germline V CDR1 and CDR2: ENHRY, SYGVKD. The CDR3 loop is CAISDRPIGDSPLHF. DNA for the CDR3: TGTGCCATCAGTGATCGTCCAATCGGTGATTCACCCCTCCACTTT.

This clone has only one observation. The chain joins TRBV6-5 to TRBJ2-2, with TRBD2 matching over 7 bases. The germline gives CDR1 MNHEY, CDR2 SVGAGI. CDR3 length: 15 residues. The V and J ends lost 7 bases and 2 bases, in that order; junction bases with no gene match: 7. CDR3 residues: CASTGRGANTGELFF. Here the CDR3 DNA reads TGTGCCAGCACTGGGAGGGGCGCTAACACCGGGGAGCTGTTTTTT.

This sequence joins TRBV5-1 and TRBJ2-1; D possibly matches TRBD1 or TRBD2 (5 bases each). Per germline, CDR1 SGHRS and CDR2 YFSETQ. The CDR3 spans 15 residues. V shed 2 bases and J shed 5 bases, with 14 bases lying between them. The CDR3 reads CASSFEWGRDNEQFF. The CDR3 bases are TGCGCCAGCAGCTTTGAGTGGGGACGGGACAATGAGCAGTTCTTC.

The chain has TRBV25-1 and TRBJ2-1, with 7 positions matching TRBD2. CDR1 and CDR2 (germline): MGHDK, SYGVNS. The length of the CDR3 is 16 residues. V gave up 0 bases and J gave up 5 bases; unmatched junction bases: 7. CDR3 region: CASSEYRTSGDNEQFF. CDR3 in DNA: TGTGCCAGCAGTGAATACAGGACTAGTGGGGACAATGAGCAGTTCTTC. Full variable domain (missing parts from reference TRBV25-1 and TRBJ2-1): EADIYQTPRYLVIGTGKKITLECSQTMGHDKMYWYQQDPGMELHLIHYSYGVNSTEKGDLSSESTVSRIRTEHFPLTLESARPSHTSQYLCASSEYRTSGDNEQFFGPGTRLTVL.

The genes are TRBV2 and TRBJ2-7; 9 bases are shared with TRBD2. The germline V gene encodes CDR1 SNHLY and CDR2 FYNNEI. The junction had 8 bases not matched to a gene; V was cut back by 4 bases and J by 4 bases. The CDR3 spans 15 residues. The CDR3 here is CASSGSGLAVYEQYF. Here the CDR3 DNA reads TGTGCCAGCAGTGGGTCGGGACTAGCTGTGTACGAGCAGTACTTC. Full variable domain (remainder filled in from reference TRBV2 and TRBJ2-7): EPEVTQTPSHQVTQMGQEVILRCVPISNHLYFYWYRQILGQKVEFLVSFYNNEISEKSEIFDDQFSVERPDGSNFTLKIRSTKLEDSAMYFCASSGSGLAVYEQYFGPGTRLTVT.

The genes are TRBV7-9 and TRBJ1-1; D is ambiguous. Trimming left V 2 bases short and J 3 bases short, with 13 bases between. This CDR3 has 15 amino acids. Germline V gene data show CDR1 as SEHNR and CDR2 as FQNEAQ (reference sequence). The CDR3 bases are TGTGCCAGCAGCTTATCTCTGGGGAAGGACACTGAAGCTTTCTTT. Encoded protein: CASSLSLGKDTEAFF.

V usage is TRBV5-1 and J usage is TRBJ2-3; D is possibly TRBD1 (6 bases). The CDR3 extends over 14 amino acids. V lost 4 bases and J 0 bases, leaving 9 bases between the germline ends. Germline CDR1 and CDR2: SGHRS and YFSETQ. CDR3 region: CASSPDRSTDTQYF. The CDR3, as DNA: TGCGCCAGCAGCCCGGACAGAAGCACAGATACGCAGTATTTT.

The CDR3, as DNA: TGCAGCGTTGTTGCCTCCGACTACAATGAGCAGTTCTTC. It translates to CSVVASDYNEQFF. The J gene is TRBJ2-1, the V gene TRBV29-1; no clear D gene. The CDR3 runs 13 residues. CDR1 SQVTM and CDR2 ANQGSEA come from the germline V gene. Trimming removed 4 bases at V and 3 bases at J, with 10 bases between.

V and J are TRBV25-1 and TRBJ1-2; no firm D call. Trimming shortened V by 10 bases and J by 4 bases, and 13 bases separated the two germline ends. In germline, CDR1 is MGHDK, CDR2 SYGVNS. This CDR3 region has 12 residues. CDR3 amino acids: CATFLRSYGYTF. For the CDR3, the DNA is TGTGCCACTTTTCTTAGAAGCTATGGCTACACCTTC.

The rearrangement uses TRBV19 and TRBJ2-7; 9 nucleotides line up with TRBD1. Germline V CDR1 and CDR2: LNHDA, SQIVND (reference sequence). The ends lost 7 bases at V and 2 bases at J; junction bases unmatched: 12. CDR3 size: 16 residues. CDR3 region: CASTIGQGKPPYEQYV. The CDR3 DNA reads as TGTGCCAGTACCATCGGACAGGGGAAGCCCCCCTACGAGCAGTACGTC.

J is TRBJ2-2 and V is TRBV2; possibly TRBD2 for D (5 bases). This CDR3 spans 15 amino acids. Germline V lookup: CDR1 SNHLY, CDR2 FYNNEI. The V end lost 1 base, the J end lost 5 bases, and 11 bases lay between the germline ends. The CDR3 bases are TGTGCCAGCAGTGAAGATGGCGGGCGAACCGGGGAGCTGTTTTTT. Its translation: CASSEDGGRTGELFF.